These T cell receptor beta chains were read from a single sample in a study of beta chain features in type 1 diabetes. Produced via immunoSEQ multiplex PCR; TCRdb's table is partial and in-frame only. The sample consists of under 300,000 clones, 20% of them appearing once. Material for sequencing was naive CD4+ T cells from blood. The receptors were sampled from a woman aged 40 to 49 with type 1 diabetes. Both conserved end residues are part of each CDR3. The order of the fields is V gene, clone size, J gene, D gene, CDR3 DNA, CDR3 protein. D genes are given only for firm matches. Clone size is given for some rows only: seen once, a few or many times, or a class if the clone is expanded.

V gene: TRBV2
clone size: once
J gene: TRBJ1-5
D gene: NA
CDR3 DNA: TGTGCCAGCAGCTCCGCATCCATAGGCAATCAGCCCCAGCATTTT
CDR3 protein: CASSSASIGNQPQHF

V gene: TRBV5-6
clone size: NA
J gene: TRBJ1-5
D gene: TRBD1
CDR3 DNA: TGTGCCAGCAGCTCTGGACAGGGATGGAATCAGCCCCAGCATTTT
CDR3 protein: CASSSGQGWNQPQHF

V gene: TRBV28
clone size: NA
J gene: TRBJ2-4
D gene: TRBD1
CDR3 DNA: TGTGCCAGCAGTCCCGGACAGGTGATAAACATTCAGTACTTC
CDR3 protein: CASSPGQVINIQYF

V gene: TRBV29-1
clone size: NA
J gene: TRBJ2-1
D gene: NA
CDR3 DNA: TGCAGCGTTGCCTCGGGGAATGAGCAGTTCTTC
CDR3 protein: CSVASGNEQFF

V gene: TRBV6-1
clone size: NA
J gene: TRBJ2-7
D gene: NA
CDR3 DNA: TGTGCCAGCAGCTTACTTTCCTACGAGCAGTACTTC
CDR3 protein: CASSLLSYEQYF

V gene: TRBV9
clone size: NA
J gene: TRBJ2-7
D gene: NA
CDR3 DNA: TGTGCCAGCAGCGTAGGGACAGCCTCCTACGAGCAGTACTTC
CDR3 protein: CASSVGTASYEQYF

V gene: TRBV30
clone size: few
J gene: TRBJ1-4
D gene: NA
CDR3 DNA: TGTGCCTGGAATCGGGGGGTAGGAGAAAAACTGTTTTTT
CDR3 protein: CAWNRGVGEKLFF

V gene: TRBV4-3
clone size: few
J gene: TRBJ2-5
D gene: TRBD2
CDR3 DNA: TGCGCCAGCAGCCAAGATACCGGGACTAGCGGTAAAGAGACCCAGTACTTC
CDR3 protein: CASSQDTGTSGKETQYF

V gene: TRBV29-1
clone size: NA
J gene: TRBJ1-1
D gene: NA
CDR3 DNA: TGCAGCGTGGCTGACAGGACGAACACTGAAGCTTTCTTT
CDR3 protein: CSVADRTNTEAFF

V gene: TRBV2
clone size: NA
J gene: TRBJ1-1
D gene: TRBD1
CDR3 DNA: TGTGCCAGCTCACCGGACAGGGCGAACACTGAAGCTTTCTTT
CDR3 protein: CASSPDRANTEAFF

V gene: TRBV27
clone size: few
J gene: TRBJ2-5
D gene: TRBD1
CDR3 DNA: TGTGCCAGCAGTCGGACCCGGGACAGACAAGAGACCCAGTACTTC
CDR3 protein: CASSRTRDRQETQYF

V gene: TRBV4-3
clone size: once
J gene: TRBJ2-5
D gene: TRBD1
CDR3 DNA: TGCGCCAGCAGCCGCTGGGGACAGGGGGTTTCAGAGACCCAGTACTTC
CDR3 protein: CASSRWGQGVSETQYF

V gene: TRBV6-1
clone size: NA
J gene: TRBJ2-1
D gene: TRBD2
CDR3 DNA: TGTGCCAGCAGTGAGGGGTTTAGACTAGCGGGGTACAATGAGCAGTTCTTC
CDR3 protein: CASSEGFRLAGYNEQFF

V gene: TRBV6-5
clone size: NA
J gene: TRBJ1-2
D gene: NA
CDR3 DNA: TGTGCCAGCAGGCGGGGGATAAACTATGGCTACACCTTC
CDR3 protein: CASRRGINYGYTF

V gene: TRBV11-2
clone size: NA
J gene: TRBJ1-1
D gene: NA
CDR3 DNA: TGTGCCAGCAGCTTATCCTGGGCCACTCAAGCTTTCTTT
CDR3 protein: CASSLSWATQAFF

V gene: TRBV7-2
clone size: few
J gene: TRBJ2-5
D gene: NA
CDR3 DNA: TGTGCCAGCAGCTCTGGAACAGGGCCTCAAGAGACCCAGTACTTC
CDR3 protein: CASSSGTGPQETQYF

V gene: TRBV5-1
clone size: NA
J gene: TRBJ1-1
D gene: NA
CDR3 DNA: TGCGCCAGCAGCTTGGGAGGGAACACTGAAGCTTTCTTT
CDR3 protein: CASSLGGNTEAFF

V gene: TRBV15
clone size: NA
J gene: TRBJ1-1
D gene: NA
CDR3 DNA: TGTGCCACCAGCAGAGAGCGGCTCCCGAACACTGAAGCTTTCTTT
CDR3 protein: CATSRERLPNTEAFF

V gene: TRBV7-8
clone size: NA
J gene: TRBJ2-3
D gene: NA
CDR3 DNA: TGTGCCAGCAGCTCCCTTACAGATACGCAGTATTTT
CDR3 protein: CASSSLTDTQYF

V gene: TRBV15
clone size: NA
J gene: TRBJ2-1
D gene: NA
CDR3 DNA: TGTGCCACCAGCAGCCCAGCCCTGATACGGGATGAGCAGTTCTTC
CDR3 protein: CATSSPALIRDEQFF

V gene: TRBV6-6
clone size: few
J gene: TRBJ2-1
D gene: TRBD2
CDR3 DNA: TGTGCCAGCAGTACCATAGCGGGGGGCTGGAATGAGCAGTTCTTC
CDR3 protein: CASSTIAGGWNEQFF

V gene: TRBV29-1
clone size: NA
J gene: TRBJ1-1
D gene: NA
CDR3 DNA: TGCAGCGTTCAATCAATCACTGAAGCTTTCTTT
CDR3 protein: CSVQSITEAFF

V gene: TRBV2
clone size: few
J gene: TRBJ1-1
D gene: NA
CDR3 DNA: TGTGCCAGCAGTGCGTGGACACTGAACACTGAAGCTTTCTTT
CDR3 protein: CASSAWTLNTEAFF

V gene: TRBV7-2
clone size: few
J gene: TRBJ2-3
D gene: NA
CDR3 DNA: TGTGCCAGCAGCTTAGGGGCAGGCCGAAACACAGATACGCAGTATTTT
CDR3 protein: CASSLGAGRNTDTQYF

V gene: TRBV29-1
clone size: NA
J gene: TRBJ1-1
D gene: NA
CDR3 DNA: TGCAGCGTTGATAATCAGGAGGGGACAGCTTTCTTT
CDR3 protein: CSVDNQEGTAFF

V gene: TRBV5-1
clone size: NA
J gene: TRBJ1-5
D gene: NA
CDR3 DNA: TGCGCCAGCAGCTATACTTCAGGGGAAGCCCAGCATTTT
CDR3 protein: CASSYTSGEAQHF

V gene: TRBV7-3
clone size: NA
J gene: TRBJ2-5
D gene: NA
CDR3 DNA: TGTGCCAGCAGCTTCGGGAACCAAGAGACCCAGTACTTC
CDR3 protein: CASSFGNQETQYF

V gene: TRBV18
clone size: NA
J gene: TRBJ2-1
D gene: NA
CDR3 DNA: TGTGCCAGCTCACCAAGGGGGATCGCCTACAATGAGCAGTTCTTC
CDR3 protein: CASSPRGIAYNEQFF

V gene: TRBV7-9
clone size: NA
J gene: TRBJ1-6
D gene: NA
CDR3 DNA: TGTGCCAGCAGCTTAGGTCCTGGGAGAAGTTCACCCCTCCACTTT
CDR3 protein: CASSLGPGRSSPLHF